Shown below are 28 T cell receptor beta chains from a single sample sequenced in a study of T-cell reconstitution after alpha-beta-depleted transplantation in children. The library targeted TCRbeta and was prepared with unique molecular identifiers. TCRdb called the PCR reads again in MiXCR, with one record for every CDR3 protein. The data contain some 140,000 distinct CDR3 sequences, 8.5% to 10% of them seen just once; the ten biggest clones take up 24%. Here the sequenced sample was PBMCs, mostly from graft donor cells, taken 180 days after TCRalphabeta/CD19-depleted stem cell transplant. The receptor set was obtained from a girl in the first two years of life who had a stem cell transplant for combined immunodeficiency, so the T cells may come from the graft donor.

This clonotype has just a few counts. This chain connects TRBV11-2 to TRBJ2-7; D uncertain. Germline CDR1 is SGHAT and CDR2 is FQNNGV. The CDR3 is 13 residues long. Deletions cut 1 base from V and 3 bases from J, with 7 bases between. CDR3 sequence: CASSLGTYYEQYF. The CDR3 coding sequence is TGTGCCAGCAGCTTAGGCACGTACTACGAGCAGTACTTC.

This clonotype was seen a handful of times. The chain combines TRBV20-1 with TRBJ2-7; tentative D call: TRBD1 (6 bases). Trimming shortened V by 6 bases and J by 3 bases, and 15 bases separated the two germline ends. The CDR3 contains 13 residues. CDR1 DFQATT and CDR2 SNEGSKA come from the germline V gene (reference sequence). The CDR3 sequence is CSAISGENYEQYF. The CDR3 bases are TGCAGTGCCATATCAGGGGAAAACTACGAGCAGTACTTC.

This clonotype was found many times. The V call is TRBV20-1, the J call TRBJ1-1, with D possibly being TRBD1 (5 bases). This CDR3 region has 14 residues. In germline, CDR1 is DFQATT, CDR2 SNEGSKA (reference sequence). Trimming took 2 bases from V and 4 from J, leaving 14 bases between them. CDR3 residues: CSARKSGGGTEAFF. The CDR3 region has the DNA TGCAGTGCTAGAAAGTCGGGGGGAGGCACTGAAGCTTTCTTT.

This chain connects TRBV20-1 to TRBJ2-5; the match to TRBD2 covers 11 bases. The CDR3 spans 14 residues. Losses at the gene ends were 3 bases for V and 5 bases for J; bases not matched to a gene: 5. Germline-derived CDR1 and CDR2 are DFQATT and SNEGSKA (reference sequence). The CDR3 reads CSARTSGVLETQYF. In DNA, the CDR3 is TGCAGTGCTAGGACTAGCGGGGTTTTGGAGACCCAGTACTTC.

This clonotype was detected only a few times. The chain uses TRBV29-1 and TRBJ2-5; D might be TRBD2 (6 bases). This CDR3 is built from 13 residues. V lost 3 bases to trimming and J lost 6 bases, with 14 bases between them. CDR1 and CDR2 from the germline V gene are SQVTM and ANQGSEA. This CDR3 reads CSVEGLARKTQYF. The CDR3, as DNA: TGCAGCGTTGAGGGGCTAGCGAGAAAGACCCAGTACTTC. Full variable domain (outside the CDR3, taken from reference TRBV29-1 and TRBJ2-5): SAVISQKPSRDICQRGTSLTIQCQVDSQVTMMFWYRQQPGQSLTLIATANQGSEATYESGFVIDKFPISRPNLTFSTLTVSNMSPEDSSIYLCSVEGLARKTQYFGPGTRLLVL.

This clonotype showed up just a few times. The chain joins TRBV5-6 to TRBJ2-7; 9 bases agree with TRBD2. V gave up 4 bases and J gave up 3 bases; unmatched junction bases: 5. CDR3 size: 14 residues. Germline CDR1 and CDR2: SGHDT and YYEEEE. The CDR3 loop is CASSPGTSSYEQYF. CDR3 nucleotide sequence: TGTGCCAGCAGCCCGGGGACTAGCAGCTACGAGCAGTACTTC.

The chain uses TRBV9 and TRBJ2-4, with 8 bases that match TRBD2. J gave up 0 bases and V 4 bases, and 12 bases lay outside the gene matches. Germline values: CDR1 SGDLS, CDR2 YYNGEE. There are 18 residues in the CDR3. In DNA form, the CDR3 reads TGTGCCAGCAGCCCTAGGGCGGGAGGCCTTCTAGCCAAAAACATTCAGTACTTC. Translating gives CASSPRAGGLLAKNIQYF.

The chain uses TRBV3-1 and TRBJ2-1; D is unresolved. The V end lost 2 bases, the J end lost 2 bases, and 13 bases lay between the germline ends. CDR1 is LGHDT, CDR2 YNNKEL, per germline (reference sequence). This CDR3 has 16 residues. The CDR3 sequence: CASSQRIDTTYNEQFF. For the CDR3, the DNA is TGTGCCAGCAGCCAACGAATCGATACCACCTACAATGAGCAGTTCTTC.

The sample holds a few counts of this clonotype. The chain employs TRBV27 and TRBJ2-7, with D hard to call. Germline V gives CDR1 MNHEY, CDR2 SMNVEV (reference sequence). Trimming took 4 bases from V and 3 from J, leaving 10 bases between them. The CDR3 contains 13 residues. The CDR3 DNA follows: TGTGCCAGCAGTTCCGGGCCCAACTACGAGCAGTACTTC. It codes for CASSSGPNYEQYF.

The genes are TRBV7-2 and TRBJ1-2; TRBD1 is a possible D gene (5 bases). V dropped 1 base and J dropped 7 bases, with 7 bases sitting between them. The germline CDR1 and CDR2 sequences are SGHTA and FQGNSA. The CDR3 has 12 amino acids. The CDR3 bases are TGTGCCAGCAGCTTAGGGGGGACTGGCTACACCTTC. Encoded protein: CASSLGGTGYTF.

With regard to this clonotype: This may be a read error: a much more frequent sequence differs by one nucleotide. The CDR3 loop reads CASSLGRFSNPPQHF. The DNA of the CDR3 is TGTGCCAGCAGTTTGGGCAGGTTTTCTAATCCGCCCCAGCATTTT. The J gene is TRBJ1-5, the V gene TRBV12-3 or TRBV12-4; D unclear. The CDR3 is 15 amino acids.

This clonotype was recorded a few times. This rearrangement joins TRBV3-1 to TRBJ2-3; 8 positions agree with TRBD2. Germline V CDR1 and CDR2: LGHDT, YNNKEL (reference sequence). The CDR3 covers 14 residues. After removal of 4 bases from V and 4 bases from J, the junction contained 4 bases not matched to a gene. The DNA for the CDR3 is TGTGCCAGCAGCCGGCGGGGGGACTCAGATACGCAGTATTTT. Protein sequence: CASSRRGDSDTQYF.

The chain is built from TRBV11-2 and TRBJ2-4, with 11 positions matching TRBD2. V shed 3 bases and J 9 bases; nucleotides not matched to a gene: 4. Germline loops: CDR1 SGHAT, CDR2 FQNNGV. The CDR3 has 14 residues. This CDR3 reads CASSFSGRGSIQYF. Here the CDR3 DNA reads TGTGCCAGCAGCTTTAGCGGGAGGGGGAGCATTCAGTACTTC.

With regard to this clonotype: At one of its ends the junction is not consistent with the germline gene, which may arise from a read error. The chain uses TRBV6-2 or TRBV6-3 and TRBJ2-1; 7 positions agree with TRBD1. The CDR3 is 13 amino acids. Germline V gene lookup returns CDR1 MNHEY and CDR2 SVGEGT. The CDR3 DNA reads TGTGCCAGCAGCCGGGACAGACCCAATGATCAGTTCTTC. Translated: CASSRDRPNDQFF.

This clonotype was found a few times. The CDR3 reads CASSSGTSDETQYF. CDR3 coding DNA: TGTGCCAGCAGTTCCGGGACTAGTGACGAGACCCAGTACTTC. The chain links TRBV12-3 or TRBV12-4 to TRBJ2-5, with 8 bases identical to TRBD2. CDR3 size: 14 residues. After removal of 4 bases from V and 5 bases from J, the junction contained 6 bases not matched to a gene.

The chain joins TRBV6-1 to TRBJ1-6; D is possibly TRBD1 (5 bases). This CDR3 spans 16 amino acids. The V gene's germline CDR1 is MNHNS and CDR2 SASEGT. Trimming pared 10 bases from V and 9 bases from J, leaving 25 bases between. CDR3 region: CATDPTWWAGSSPLHF. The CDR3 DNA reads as TGTGCCACCGATCCCACTTGGTGGGCAGGGAGTTCACCCCTCCACTTT.

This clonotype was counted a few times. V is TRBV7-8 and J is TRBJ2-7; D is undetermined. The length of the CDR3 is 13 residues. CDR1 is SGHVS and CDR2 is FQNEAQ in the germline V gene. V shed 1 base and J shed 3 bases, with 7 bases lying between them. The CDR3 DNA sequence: TGTGCCAGCAGCTTAGGGGTGGGCTACGAGCAGTACTTC. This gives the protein CASSLGVGYEQYF. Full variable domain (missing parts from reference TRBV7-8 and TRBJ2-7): GAGVSQSPRYKVAKRGQDVALRCDPISGHVSLFWYQQALGQGPEFLTYFQNEAQLDKSGLPSDRFFAERPEGSVSTLKIQRTQQEDSAVYLCASSLGVGYEQYFGPGTRLTVT.

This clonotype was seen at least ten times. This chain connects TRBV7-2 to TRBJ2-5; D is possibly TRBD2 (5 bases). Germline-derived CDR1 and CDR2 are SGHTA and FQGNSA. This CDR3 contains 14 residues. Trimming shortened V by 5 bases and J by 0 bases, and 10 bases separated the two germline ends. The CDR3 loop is CASSPAVYQETQYF. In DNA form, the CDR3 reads TGTGCCAGCAGCCCAGCGGTGTACCAAGAGACCCAGTACTTC.

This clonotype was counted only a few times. DNA of the CDR3: TGTGCCAGCAGTTCCCACATCAAGCCTGAAGCTTTCTTT. Translation gives CASSSHIKPEAFF. J is TRBJ1-1 and V is TRBV12-3 or TRBV12-4, with D unclear. V lost 4 bases, J lost 6 bases, and 12 bases lay in between. The CDR3 contains 13 residues.

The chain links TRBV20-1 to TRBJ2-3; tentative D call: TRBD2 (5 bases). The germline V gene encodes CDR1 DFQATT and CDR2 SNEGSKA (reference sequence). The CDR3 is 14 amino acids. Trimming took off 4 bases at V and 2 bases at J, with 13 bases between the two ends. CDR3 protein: CSAKSQRFTDTQYF. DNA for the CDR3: TGCAGTGCTAAGTCCCAGCGGTTCACAGATACGCAGTATTTT.

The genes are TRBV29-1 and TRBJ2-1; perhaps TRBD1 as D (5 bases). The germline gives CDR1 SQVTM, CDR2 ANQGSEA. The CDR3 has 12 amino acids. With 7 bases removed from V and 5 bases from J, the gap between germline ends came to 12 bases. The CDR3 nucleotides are TGCAGCGCCGGGTCCAGGGACAATGAGCAGTTCTTC. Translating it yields CSAGSRDNEQFF.

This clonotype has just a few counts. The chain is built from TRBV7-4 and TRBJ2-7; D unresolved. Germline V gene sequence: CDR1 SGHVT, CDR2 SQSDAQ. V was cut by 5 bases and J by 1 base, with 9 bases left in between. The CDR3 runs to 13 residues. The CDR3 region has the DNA TGTGCCAGCAGCCTAACACCTTCCTACGAGCAGTACTTC. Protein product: CASSLTPSYEQYF.

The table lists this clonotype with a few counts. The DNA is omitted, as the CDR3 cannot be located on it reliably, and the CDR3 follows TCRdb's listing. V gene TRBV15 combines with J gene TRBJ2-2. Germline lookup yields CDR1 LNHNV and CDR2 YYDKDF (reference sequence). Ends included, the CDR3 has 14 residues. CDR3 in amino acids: CATSRDFGAGELFF.

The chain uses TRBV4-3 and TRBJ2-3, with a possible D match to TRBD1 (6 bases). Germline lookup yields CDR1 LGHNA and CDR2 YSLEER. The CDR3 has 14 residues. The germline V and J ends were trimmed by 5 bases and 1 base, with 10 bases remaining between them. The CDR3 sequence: CASSFDRRTDTQYF. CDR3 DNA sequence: TGCGCCAGCAGCTTCGACAGGCGCACAGATACGCAGTATTTT.

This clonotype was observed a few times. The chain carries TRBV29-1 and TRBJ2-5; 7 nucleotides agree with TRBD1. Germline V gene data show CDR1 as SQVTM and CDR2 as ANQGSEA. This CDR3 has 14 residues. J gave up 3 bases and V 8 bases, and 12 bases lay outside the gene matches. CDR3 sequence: CSSLTGWGKETQYF. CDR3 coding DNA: TGCAGCTCTTTGACAGGGTGGGGAAAAGAGACCCAGTACTTC.

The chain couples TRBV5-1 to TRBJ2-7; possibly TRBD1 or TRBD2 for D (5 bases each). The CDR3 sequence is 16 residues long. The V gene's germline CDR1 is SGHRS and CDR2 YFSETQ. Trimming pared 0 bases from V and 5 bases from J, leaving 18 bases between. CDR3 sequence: CASSLASEGRFHEQYF. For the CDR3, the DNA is TGCGCCAGCAGCTTGGCGTCTGAGGGGCGTTTCCACGAGCAGTACTTC.

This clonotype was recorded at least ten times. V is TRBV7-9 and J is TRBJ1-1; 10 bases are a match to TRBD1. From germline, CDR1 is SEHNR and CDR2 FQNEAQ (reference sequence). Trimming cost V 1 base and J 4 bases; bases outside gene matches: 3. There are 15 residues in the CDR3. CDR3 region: CASSLGDRGRTEAFF. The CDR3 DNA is TGTGCCAGCAGCTTAGGCGACAGGGGGCGCACTGAAGCTTTCTTT. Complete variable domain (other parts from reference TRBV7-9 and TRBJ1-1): DTGVSQNPRHKITKRGQNVTFRCDPISEHNRLYWYRQTLGQGPEFLTYFQNEAQLEKSRLLSDRFSAERPKGSFSTLEIQRTEQGDSAMYLCASSLGDRGRTEAFFGQGTRLTVV.

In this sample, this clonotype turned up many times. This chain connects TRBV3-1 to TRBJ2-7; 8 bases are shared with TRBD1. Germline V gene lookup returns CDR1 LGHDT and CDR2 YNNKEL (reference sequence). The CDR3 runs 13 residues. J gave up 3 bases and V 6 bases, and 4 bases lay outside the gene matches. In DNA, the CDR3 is TGTGCCAGCAGGCGAACAGGGGGCTACGAGCAGTACTTC. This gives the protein CASRRTGGYEQYF.